A selection of T cell receptor beta chains follows, all from one sample in a study of patients and donors after allogeneic stem cell transplantation. TCRdb passed the RT-PCR reads through MiXCR, listing each CDR3 protein once. The sample comprises about 960,000 distinct CDR3 sequences, 15% to 20% of which are singletons, and roughly 6% rests with the top ten. Material: blood, either unsorted or a sorted T cell fraction (not recorded which). All receptors derive from a human donor who was either an allogeneic HSCT recipient or a stem cell or donor lymphocyte infusion donor (not recorded which). It is not recorded whose cells these are; they may come from a transplant donor. The CDR3 runs from the conserved cysteine through the conserved F or W. D genes are given only for firm matches. Rows give clone size only sometimes, using once, few, many, or a class for an expanded clone.

clone_size	j_call	d_call	v_call	cdr3_aa	cdr3_nt
.	TRBJ1-4	.	TRBV20-1	CSARVGGIGEKLFF	TGCAGTGCTAGAGTAGGAGGGATCGGTGAAAAACTGTTTTTT
.	TRBJ2-1	.	TRBV24-1	CATSDPGGMGSSYNEQFF	TGTGCCACCAGTGACCCGGGTGGGATGGGGAGCTCCTACAATGAGCAGTTCTTC
.	TRBJ1-1	TRBD1	TRBV12-5	CASGWEGQAKTEAFF	TGTGCTAGTGGTTGGGAGGGACAGGCAAAAACTGAAGCTTTCTTT
.	TRBJ2-1	TRBD2	TRBV7-9	CASSKLAEGYNEQFF	TGTGCCAGCAGCAAGCTAGCGGAGGGCTACAATGAGCAGTTCTTC
.	TRBJ2-5	TRBD2	TRBV10-3	CAISEPTPSGEETQYF	TGTGCCATCAGTGAGCCAACTCCTAGCGGAGAAGAGACCCAGTACTTC
.	TRBJ1-5	.	TRBV6-2/TRBV6-3	CASTPTGFSNQPQHF	TGTGCCAGCACCCCTACAGGGTTTAGCAATCAGCCCCAGCATTTT
few	TRBJ1-5	.	TRBV12-3/TRBV12-4	CASSLAGQRNQPQHF	TGTGCCAGCAGTCTGGCGGGACAACGCAATCAGCCCCAGCATTTT
.	TRBJ2-3	TRBD2	TRBV5-5	CASSPGLAGGVADTQYF	TGTGCCAGCAGCCCGGGACTAGCGGGGGGTGTTGCAGATACGCAGTATTTT
.	TRBJ1-1	.	TRBV19	CASSSLGSEAFF	TGTGCCAGTAGTTCGTTGGGTTCTGAAGCTTTCTTT
many	TRBJ2-1	.	TRBV27	CASSPTSTYNEQFF	TGTGCCAGCAGTCCAACCTCTACGTACAATGAGCAGTTCTTC
.	TRBJ1-3	.	TRBV12-3/TRBV12-4	CASSFAGLSGNTIYF	TGTGCCAGCAGTTTCGCAGGCCTCTCTGGAAACACCATATATTTT
.	TRBJ2-7	TRBD1	TRBV30	CAWKSDRGPYEQYF	TGTGCCTGGAAATCGGACAGGGGGCCCTACGAGCAGTACTTC